The TCR beta chain under discussion was sequenced for a study of cytomegalovirus exposure and HLA in healthy donors. In its sample, this clone was seen a few times. Its antigen is still unknown. Looked up from germline, CDR1 is MGHRA and CDR2 is YSYEKL. The CDR3 extends over 18 amino acids. Trimming cost V 3 bases and J 0 bases, with 18 bases left between them. The PCR had 60 Vbeta and 13 Jbeta primers. Data came from immunoSEQ multiplex PCR; TCRdb stores just in-frame clones and leaves some out. The sample yields under 200,000 clones, roughly 85% seen once. General study points: Common viral pathogens seemed, in a later analysis, to connect with several of the most significant clusters. The authors excluded some V segments, including TRBV6-2 and TRBV6-3, as indistinguishable.

Sequencing used PBMCs. The chain carries TRBV4-1 and TRBJ2-4; perhaps TRBD1 as D (5 bases). This TCR was recovered from a man in his fifties or sixties in good health and CMV-seropositive. The CDR3 sequence is CASSHPGRDGIAKNIQYF. The CDR3 bases are TGCGCCAGCAGCCACCCGGGCAGGGATGGAATAGCCAAAAACATTCAGTACTTC.